The rows below give T cell receptor beta chains drawn from one sample of a study of blood T cell repertoires in COVID-19. Clones were read by immunoSEQ multiplex PCR, and TCRdb kept only the in-frame ones, dropping some. The sample has about 350,000 clones; approximately 89% are singletons. Sequencing was carried out using peripheral blood. All receptors derive from a woman aged 60-70 years with COVID-19, enrolled during active disease. The conserved cysteine and the conserved F or W are not part of the CDR3 here. The order of the fields is V gene, J gene, CDR3 protein.

V: TRBV4-2
J: TRBJ1-1
CDR3: ASSQEEGGNTEAF

V: TRBV7-2
J: TRBJ1-2
CDR3: ASSLTPVLTRRANYGYT

V: TRBV15
J: TRBJ1-4
CDR3: ATSTFGQTFEKLF

V: TRBV25-1
J: TRBJ2-3
CDR3: ASSGPDRASTSTDTQY

V: TRBV24-1
J: TRBJ2-1
CDR3: ATSPGVNNEQF

V: TRBV7-7
J: TRBJ1-1
CDR3: ASSPLGGVNTEAF

V: TRBV11-2
J: TRBJ1-5
CDR3: ATEENPNGQH

V: TRBV28
J: TRBJ1-3
CDR3: ASSPYKRHSGNTIY

V: TRBV6-5
J: TRBJ1-1
CDR3: ASSGQPGTEAF

V: TRBV7-3
J: TRBJ2-2
CDR3: ASSFGGGYTGELF

V: TRBV9
J: TRBJ2-7
CDR3: ASSTTGVAYEQY

V: TRBV5-1
J: TRBJ2-3
CDR3: ASTETTTDTQY

V: TRBV7-3
J: TRBJ2-5
CDR3: ASSRDRGETQY

V: TRBV6-5
J: TRBJ2-1
CDR3: ASTGQGSYNEQF

V: TRBV24-1
J: TRBJ2-7
CDR3: ATSEAGSRYEQY

V: TRBV9
J: TRBJ2-2
CDR3: ASSAQTEITGELF

V: TRBV19
J: TRBJ1-1
CDR3: ASSIGQGSTEAF

V: TRBV5-1
J: TRBJ1-5
CDR3: ASSLGADQPQH

V: TRBV7-2
J: TRBJ2-1
CDR3: ASSIGLAGGDNEQF

V: TRBV27
J: TRBJ1-2
CDR3: ASSPTGGRGYT

V: TRBV19
J: TRBJ2-1
CDR3: ASSGAGGYNEQF

V: TRBV27
J: TRBJ1-6
CDR3: ASSQTEGAPLH

V: TRBV5-6
J: TRBJ2-1
CDR3: ASSLAGGLKNNEQF

V: TRBV4-1
J: TRBJ1-2
CDR3: ASSLRGEGTNYGYT

V: TRBV3-1/TRBV3-2
J: TRBJ1-1
CDR3: ASSHPRGKGLDTEAF

V: TRBV3-1/TRBV3-2
J: TRBJ2-7
CDR3: ASSIRTGTEQY

V: TRBV5-4
J: TRBJ2-1
CDR3: ASTETSGANYNEQF

V: TRBV2
J: TRBJ1-5
CDR3: ASSLGGVGQPQH

V: TRBV6-5
J: TRBJ2-6
CDR3: ASSYPRQPNVLT

V: TRBV27
J: TRBJ2-7
CDR3: ASSLAGSYEQY

V: TRBV18
J: TRBJ2-6
CDR3: ASSPGQAGANVLT

V: TRBV4-1
J: TRBJ1-2
CDR3: ASSQEDRGGYGYT

V: TRBV4-1
J: TRBJ2-1
CDR3: ASSHAGGGDEQF

V: TRBV5-1
J: TRBJ2-2
CDR3: ASSLILPGELF

V: TRBV11-2
J: TRBJ2-2
CDR3: ASSSPRTSSGGAYGELF

V: TRBV6-6
J: TRBJ1-3
CDR3: ATRDRVISGNTIY

V: TRBV6-1
J: TRBJ1-5
CDR3: ASSERGGGDQPQH

V: TRBV7-8
J: TRBJ2-7
CDR3: ASSLASYYEQY

V: TRBV28
J: TRBJ1-2
CDR3: ASSYRGGNYGYT

V: TRBV6-5
J: TRBJ2-5
CDR3: ASRGTGQETQY

V: TRBV3-1/TRBV3-2
J: TRBJ1-1
CDR3: ASSPPGLLQAF

V: TRBV5-1
J: TRBJ1-1
CDR3: ASSFGQGGPTEAF

V: TRBV7-3
J: TRBJ2-1
CDR3: ASTLAGGLGSEQF

V: TRBV7-9
J: TRBJ1-4
CDR3: ASSWTGAANEKLF

V: TRBV30
J: TRBJ1-5
CDR3: AYRTGRLQPQH

V: TRBV19
J: TRBJ1-1
CDR3: ASSISTLRYTEAF

V: TRBV7-9
J: TRBJ1-3
CDR3: ASRGTAKSSGNTIY

V: TRBV25-1
J: TRBJ2-7
CDR3: ASRETRTGLEEQY

V: TRBV7-9
J: TRBJ2-5
CDR3: ASAPPRGETQY

V: TRBV2
J: TRBJ2-6
CDR3: ASTKDRILLHSGANVLT

V: TRBV5-6
J: TRBJ1-2
CDR3: ASSLVAANYGYT

V: TRBV9
J: TRBJ1-4
CDR3: ASSATEEKLF

V: TRBV19
J: TRBJ1-1
CDR3: ASSPRTVSGTEAF

V: TRBV19
J: TRBJ1-1
CDR3: ASSIGGAGNTEAF

V: TRBV9
J: TRBJ1-1
CDR3: ASSVGDFDTEAF

V: TRBV5-1
J: TRBJ2-3
CDR3: ASRISTGGLDTQY

V: TRBV6-5
J: TRBJ1-6
CDR3: ASRRDRNSPLH

V: TRBV5-5
J: TRBJ1-2
CDR3: ASSYQEEQVGGYT

V: TRBV18
J: TRBJ1-1
CDR3: ASSPGRGGVNTEAF